What follows are 8 T cell receptor beta chains derived from one specimen sequenced in a study of T cell responses to AZD1222 COVID-19 vaccine. Clones were sequenced by immunoSEQ multiplex PCR, and TCRdb holds only the in-frame ones, with some missing. The sample consists of some 190,000 clones, around 90% of them appearing once. The sample consisted of peripheral blood, taken 28 days after the second AZD1222 dose. These receptors all stem from an adult who received the AZD1222 COVID-19 vaccine.

The gene calls are TRBV9 and TRBJ2-1, with D maybe TRBD2 (6 bases). V dropped 3 bases and J dropped 5 bases, with 12 bases sitting between them. CDR3 size: 14 residues. Germline V lookup: CDR1 SGDLS, CDR2 YYNGEE. The CDR3 coding sequence is TGTGCCAGCAGCGCCCGCGGGACCAACAATGAGCAGTTCTTC. Translated: CASSARGTNNEQFF.

The chain carries TRBV5-6 and TRBJ2-7; D call uncertain. CDR1 is SGHDT, CDR2 YYEEEE, per germline. Trimming took off 4 bases at V and 4 bases at J, with 18 bases between the two ends. CDR3 size: 15 residues. The CDR3 nucleotides are TGTGCCAGCAGCGAAACCGTCCAAATCGGGTACGAGCAGTACTTC. Protein product: CASSETVQIGYEQYF.

This rearrangement joins TRBV7-9 to TRBJ1-6; 9 bases map to TRBD1. Germline V gives CDR1 SEHNR, CDR2 FQNEAQ (reference sequence). After removal of 6 bases from V and 10 bases from J, the junction contained 10 bases not matched to a gene. The CDR3 extends over 15 amino acids. The CDR3 sequence is CASSLTGQGVSPLHF. The CDR3 DNA reads as TGTGCCAGCAGTTTAACGGGACAGGGTGTGTCACCCCTCCACTTT.

V is TRBV4-1 and J is TRBJ2-1; D remains ambiguous. V was clipped by 1 base and J by 4 bases, with 14 bases between them. The CDR3 is 16 amino acids. Germline V gene data show CDR1 as MGHRA and CDR2 as YSYEKL. The CDR3 sequence is CASSQANTLQYNEQFF. The CDR3 nucleotides are TGCGCCAGCAGCCAAGCGAATACTCTACAATACAATGAGCAGTTCTTC.

V usage is TRBV2 and J usage is TRBJ2-5; 11 positions match TRBD2. The germline gives CDR1 SNHLY, CDR2 FYNNEI. The CDR3 runs 16 residues. Germline trimming cut 7 bases from V and 4 bases from J; bases unmatched to any gene: 11. The chain's CDR3 is CASTELLAGAGETQYF. The CDR3 coding sequence is TGTGCCAGCACCGAACTACTAGCGGGAGCCGGAGAGACCCAGTACTTC.

The chain links TRBV7-9 to TRBJ1-3, with 7 bases identical to TRBD1. The CDR3 has 17 residues. V was clipped by 5 bases and J by 0 bases; unmatched bases: 10. CDR1 SEHNR and CDR2 FQNEAQ come from the germline V gene (reference sequence). CDR3 DNA: TGTGCCAGCAGCCCCCGGGGGGGACAGTACTCTGGAAACACCATATATTTT. Amino acids: CASSPRGGQYSGNTIYF.

This clone was counted a few times. The chain combines TRBV5-1 with TRBJ1-1, with D uncertain. V dropped 4 bases and J dropped 1 base, with 14 bases sitting between them. The CDR3 has 15 amino acids. From germline, CDR1 is SGHRS and CDR2 YFSETQ. The CDR3 region is CASSLPLAGNTEAFF. CDR3 DNA: TGCGCCAGCAGCCTCCCTCTGGCAGGGAACACTGAAGCTTTCTTT. Complete variable domain (other parts from reference TRBV5-1 and TRBJ1-1): KAGVTQTPRYLIKTRGQQVTLSCSPISGHRSVSWYQQTPGQGLQFLFEYFSETQRNKGNFPGRFSGRQFSNSRSEMNVSTLELGDSALYLCASSLPLAGNTEAFFGQGTRLTVV.

The CDR3 spells CASSLVTQAEAFF. The CDR3 DNA follows: TGTGCCAGCAGCTTAGTTACACAGGCTGAAGCTTTCTTT. The chain links TRBV7-9 to TRBJ1-1; TRBD1 might be the D (5 bases). V was cut by 1 base and J by 6 bases, with 9 bases left in between. The V gene's germline CDR1 is SEHNR and CDR2 FQNEAQ (reference sequence). The CDR3 runs 13 residues.